The 4 T cell receptor beta chains in this list originate from one sample, sequenced in a study of memory CD4+ T cells and cytomegalovirus serostatus. The sort gate was single viable CD3+CD4+CD8-CD45RO+ cells for memory CD4+ T cells. TCRdb keeps only in-frame clones here, not all; method: immunoSEQ multiplex PCR. This table has tens of thousands of clones, around 75% appearing once. The sample was memory CD4+ T cells from blood. The receptor set was obtained from an adult in good health and CMV-seronegative.

This clone was seen only once. The V call is TRBV5-1, the J call TRBJ2-3; TRBD1 is a possible D gene (6 bases). The germline V gene has CDR1 SGHRS and CDR2 YFSETQ. The CDR3 contains 15 residues. V lost 0 bases and J 1 base, leaving 9 bases between the germline ends. Here the CDR3 reads CASSLGGRGTDTQYF. Written as DNA, the CDR3 is TGCGCCAGCAGCTTGGGGGGGCGGGGCACAGATACGCAGTATTTT. Supplemented by reference TRBV5-1 and TRBJ2-3, the full variable domain reads KAGVTQTPRYLIKTRGQQVTLSCSPISGHRSVSWYQQTPGQGLQFLFEYFSETQRNKGNFPGRFSGRQFSNSRSEMNVSTLELGDSALYLCASSLGGRGTDTQYFGPGTRLTVL.

The chain joins TRBV27 to TRBJ1-1, with TRBD1 as a possible D gene (5 bases). The germline V gene encodes CDR1 MNHEY and CDR2 SMNVEV (reference sequence). V lost 7 bases and J 4 bases, leaving 13 bases between the germline ends. CDR3 size: 13 residues. The CDR3 loop reads CASIDGGITEAFF. CDR3 bases: TGTGCCAGCATTGATGGGGGGATCACTGAAGCTTTCTTT.

DNA of the CDR3: TGTGCCAGCAGCCTAGGACAGGGGCTCGAGCAGTACTTC. Its protein product is CASSLGQGLEQYF. The genes are TRBV14 and TRBJ2-7, with 9 bases fitting TRBD1. The CDR3 runs to 13 residues. The V segment lost 4 bases and the J segment 6 bases; nucleotides outside the gene matches: 4. The germline gives CDR1 SGHDN, CDR2 FVKESK.

The chain is built from TRBV7-2 and TRBJ1-1, with TRBD1 identical over 8 bases. The CDR3 is 13 amino acids. V shed 8 bases, J shed 2 bases, and the junction held 4 bases outside the gene matches. Germline V gene lookup returns CDR1 SGHTA and CDR2 FQGNSA. The CDR3 spells CASRDRTNTEAFF. CDR3 nucleotide sequence: TGTGCCAGCCGGGACAGGACAAACACTGAAGCTTTCTTT.